Following are 7 T cell receptor beta chains from one sample sequenced in a study of blood T cell repertoires in COVID-19. The protocol was immunoSEQ multiplex PCR, while the TCRdb copy is restricted to in-frame clones and leaves out a portion. Among approximately 220,000 clones listed, around 81% were seen once. The sample taken for sequencing was peripheral blood. The receptors shown here come from a woman aged 55-70 years with acute or convalescent COVID-19.

V gene TRBV9 combines with J gene TRBJ2-2; D unresolved. Germline V CDR1 and CDR2: SGDLS, YYNGEE. The CDR3 loop spans 15 amino acids. Between the trimmed V and J ends, which lost 0 bases and 1 base, there was a span of 7 bases. For the CDR3, the DNA is TGTGCCAGCAGCGTAGGGAACAGGAACACCGGGGAGCTGTTTTTT. This sequence encodes CASSVGNRNTGELFF.

The chain uses TRBV19 and TRBJ2-3, with no clear D. Germline CDR1 LNHDA, CDR2 SQIVND (reference sequence). V lost 7 bases to trimming and J lost 0 bases, with 14 bases between them. CDR3 length equals 15 residues. The CDR3, as DNA: TGTGCCAGTACCCGCCGCCCCGAGAGCACAGATACGCAGTATTTT. Translation: CASTRRPESTDTQYF.

The chain employs TRBV6-1 and TRBJ1-2; D remains ambiguous. V was shortened by 2 bases and J by 4 bases, with 5 bases between the two germline ends. The germline V gene has CDR1 MNHNS and CDR2 SASEGT. The CDR3 runs 12 residues. CDR3 in amino acids: CASSEIGYGYTF. CDR3 bases: TGTGCCAGCAGTGAAATCGGCTATGGCTACACCTTC.

This rearrangement joins TRBV6-5 to TRBJ1-1, with 9 positions matching TRBD1. The CDR3 is 16 amino acids. V trimming: 4 bases; J trimming: 3 bases; junction bases outside the gene matches: 9. Germline V gene lookup returns CDR1 MNHEY and CDR2 SVGAGI. The CDR3 loop is CASSWGQGAAYTEAFF. The DNA of the CDR3 is TGTGCCAGCAGTTGGGGACAGGGAGCGGCGTACACTGAAGCTTTCTTT.

The chain employs TRBV6-2 or TRBV6-3 and TRBJ2-3, with TRBD1 matching 7 bases. J lost 8 bases, V lost 5 bases, and 10 bases had no gene match. Per germline, CDR1 MNHEY and CDR2 SVGEGT. CDR3 size: 14 residues. The CDR3 is CASSNRQGPGTQYF. The DNA of the CDR3 is TGTGCCAGCAGTAACAGACAGGGTCCTGGTACGCAGTATTTT.

The rearrangement joins TRBV4-2 to TRBJ2-3; 10 bases agree with TRBD2. Unmatched junction bases numbered 11, after V lost 4 bases and J lost 4 bases. The CDR3 runs 17 residues. Germline V CDR1 and CDR2: LGHNA, YNFKEQ. DNA for the CDR3: TGTGCCAGCAGCCCTGGGACGAGCGGGGGGGCACCAGATACGCAGTATTTT. It is translated as CASSPGTSGGAPDTQYF.

This rearrangement joins TRBV28 to TRBJ1-1, with 8 bases lining up with TRBD1. Germline values: CDR1 MDHEN, CDR2 SYDVKM. The CDR3 extends over 17 amino acids. After removal of 5 bases from V and 1 base from J, the junction contained 12 bases not matched to a gene. The CDR3 DNA is TGTGCCAGCAGTATTCTATCTGGGACAGGCCCGAACACTGAAGCTTTCTTT. Translated, it gives CASSILSGTGPNTEAFF.